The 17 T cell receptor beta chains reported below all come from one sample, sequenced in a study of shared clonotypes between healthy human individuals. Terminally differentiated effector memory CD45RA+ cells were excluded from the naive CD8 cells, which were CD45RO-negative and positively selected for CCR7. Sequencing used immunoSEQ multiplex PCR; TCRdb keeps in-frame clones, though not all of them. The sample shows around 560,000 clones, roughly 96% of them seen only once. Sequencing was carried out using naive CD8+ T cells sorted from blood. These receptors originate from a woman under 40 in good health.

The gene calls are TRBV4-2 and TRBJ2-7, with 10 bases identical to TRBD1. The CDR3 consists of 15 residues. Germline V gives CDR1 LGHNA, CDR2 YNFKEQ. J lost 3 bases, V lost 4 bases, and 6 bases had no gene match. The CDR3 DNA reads TGTGCCAGCAGCCCCCAGGACAGGGGGGACTACGAGCAGTACTTC. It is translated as CASSPQDRGDYEQYF.

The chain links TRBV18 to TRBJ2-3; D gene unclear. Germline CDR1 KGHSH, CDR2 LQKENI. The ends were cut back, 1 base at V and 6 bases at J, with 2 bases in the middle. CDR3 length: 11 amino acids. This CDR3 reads CASSPRDTQYF. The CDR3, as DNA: TGTGCCAGCTCACCACGTGATACGCAGTATTTT.

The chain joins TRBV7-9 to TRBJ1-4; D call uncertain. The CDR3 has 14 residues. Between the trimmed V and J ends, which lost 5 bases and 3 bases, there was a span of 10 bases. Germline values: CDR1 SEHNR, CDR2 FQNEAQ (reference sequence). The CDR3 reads CASSATESNEKLFF. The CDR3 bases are TGTGCCAGCAGCGCTACAGAATCTAATGAAAAACTGTTTTTT.

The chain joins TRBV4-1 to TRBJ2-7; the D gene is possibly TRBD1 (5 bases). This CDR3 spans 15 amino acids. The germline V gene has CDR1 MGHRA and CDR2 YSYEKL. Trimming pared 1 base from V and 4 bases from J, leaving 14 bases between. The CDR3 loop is CASSQASRVGYEQYF. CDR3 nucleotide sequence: TGCGCCAGCAGCCAAGCGTCCAGGGTGGGGTACGAGCAGTACTTC.

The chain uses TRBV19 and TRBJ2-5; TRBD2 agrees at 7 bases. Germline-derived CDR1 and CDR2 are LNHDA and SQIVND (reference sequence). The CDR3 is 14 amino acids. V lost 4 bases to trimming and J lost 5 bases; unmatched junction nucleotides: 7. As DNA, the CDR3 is TGTGCCAGTAGTAAGGCGGGAGTTGCTGAGACCCAGTACTTC. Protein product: CASSKAGVAETQYF.

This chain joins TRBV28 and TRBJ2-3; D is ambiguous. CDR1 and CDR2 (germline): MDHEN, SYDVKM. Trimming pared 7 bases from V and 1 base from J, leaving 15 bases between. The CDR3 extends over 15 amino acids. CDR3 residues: CASTPGLFRTDTQYF. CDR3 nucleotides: TGTGCCAGCACCCCCGGGCTATTCCGCACAGATACGCAGTATTTT.

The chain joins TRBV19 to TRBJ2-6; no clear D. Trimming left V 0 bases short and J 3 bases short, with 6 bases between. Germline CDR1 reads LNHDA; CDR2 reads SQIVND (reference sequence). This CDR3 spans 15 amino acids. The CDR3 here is CASSIEILGANVLTF. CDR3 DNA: TGTGCCAGTAGTATAGAGATCCTTGGGGCCAACGTCCTGACTTTC.

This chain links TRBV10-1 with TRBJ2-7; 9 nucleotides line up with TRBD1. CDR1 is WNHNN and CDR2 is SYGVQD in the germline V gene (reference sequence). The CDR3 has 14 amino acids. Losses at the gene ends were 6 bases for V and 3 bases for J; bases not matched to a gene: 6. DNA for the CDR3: TGCGCCAGCAGAGGACAGGGGTTAGGCTACGAGCAGTACTTC. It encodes CASRGQGLGYEQYF.

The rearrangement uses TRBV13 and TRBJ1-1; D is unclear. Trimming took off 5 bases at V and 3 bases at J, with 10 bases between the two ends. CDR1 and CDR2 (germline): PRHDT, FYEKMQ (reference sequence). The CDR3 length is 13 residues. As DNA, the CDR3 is TGTGCCAGCAGCCCTCGGGGTGACACTGAAGCTTTCTTT. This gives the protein CASSPRGDTEAFF.

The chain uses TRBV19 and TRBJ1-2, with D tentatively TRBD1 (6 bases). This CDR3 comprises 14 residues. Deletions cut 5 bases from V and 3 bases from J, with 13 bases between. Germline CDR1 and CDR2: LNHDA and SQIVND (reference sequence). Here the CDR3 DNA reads TGTGCCAGTAGTGCGGCGGCAGGGGACTATGGCTACACCTTC. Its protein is CASSAAAGDYGYTF.

The CDR3 loop is CASSLGSGANVLTF. The CDR3 DNA is TGTGCCAGCAGTTTAGGCTCTGGGGCCAACGTCCTGACTTTC. This sequence joins TRBV28 and TRBJ2-6; D is uncertain. The germline CDR1 and CDR2 sequences are MDHEN and SYDVKM. Trimming removed 2 bases from V and 0 bases from J, with 2 bases in between. This CDR3 is built from 14 residues.

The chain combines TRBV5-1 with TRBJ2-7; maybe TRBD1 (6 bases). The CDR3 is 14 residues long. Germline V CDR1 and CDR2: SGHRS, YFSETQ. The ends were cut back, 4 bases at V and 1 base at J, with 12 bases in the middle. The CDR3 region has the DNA TGCGCCAGCAGCCCTATAGACAGGTCCTACGAGCAGTACTTC. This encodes CASSPIDRSYEQYF.

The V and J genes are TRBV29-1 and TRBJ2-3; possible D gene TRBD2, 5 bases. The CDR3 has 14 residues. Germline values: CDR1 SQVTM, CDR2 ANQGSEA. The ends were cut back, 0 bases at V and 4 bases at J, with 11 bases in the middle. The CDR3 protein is CSVEDPDSPDTQYF. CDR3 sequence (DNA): TGCAGCGTTGAAGATCCGGACTCCCCAGATACGCAGTATTTT.

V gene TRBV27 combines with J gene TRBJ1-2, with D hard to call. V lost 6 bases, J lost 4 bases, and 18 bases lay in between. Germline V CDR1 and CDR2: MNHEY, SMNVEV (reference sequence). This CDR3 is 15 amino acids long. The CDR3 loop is CASSPVDGGPYGYTF. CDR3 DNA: TGTGCCAGCAGCCCGGTTGATGGAGGACCCTATGGCTACACCTTC.

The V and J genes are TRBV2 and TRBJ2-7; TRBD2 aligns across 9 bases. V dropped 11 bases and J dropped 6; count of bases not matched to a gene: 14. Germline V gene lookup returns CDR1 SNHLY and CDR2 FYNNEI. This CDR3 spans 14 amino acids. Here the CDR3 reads CASQGREGGGEQYF. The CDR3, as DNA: TGTGCCTCCCAGGGGCGGGAGGGGGGAGGCGAGCAGTACTTC. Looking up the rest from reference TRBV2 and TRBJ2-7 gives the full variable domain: EPEVTQTPSHQVTQMGQEVILRCVPISNHLYFYWYRQILGQKVEFLVSFYNNEISEKSEIFDDQFSVERPDGSNFTLKIRSTKLEDSAMYFCASQGREGGGEQYFGPGTRLTVT.

The CDR3 loop reads CASSSYRDSYYEQYF. CDR3 nucleotide sequence: TGTGCCAGCAGCTCATACAGGGATTCTTACTACGAGCAGTACTTC. J is TRBJ2-5 and V is TRBV7-9, with D possibly matching TRBD1 (6 bases). The DNA end favors TRBJ2-7, so the J call may be wrong. Germline loops: CDR1 SEHNR, CDR2 FQNEAQ (reference sequence). CDR3 length: 15 residues.

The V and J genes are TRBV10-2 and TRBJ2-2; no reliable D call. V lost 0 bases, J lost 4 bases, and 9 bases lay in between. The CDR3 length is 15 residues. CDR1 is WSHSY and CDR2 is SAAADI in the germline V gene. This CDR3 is CASSESPLSTGELFF. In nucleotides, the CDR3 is TGCGCCAGCAGTGAGTCGCCACTTAGCACCGGGGAGCTGTTTTTT.